This T cell receptor beta chain was obtained from a study of CD8 T cells in ankylosing spondylitis. Notes on the study in general: CD8+ by phenotype, disease-linked clones were relatively rare in peripheral blood. Characteristic of ankylosing spondylitis blood, it appeared, was a TCR beta motif comprising about 8 highly homologous variants. Matched synovial fluid from ankylosing spondylitis patients was reported to be enriched for disease-linked clones.

On this clonotype itself: Antigen specificity is unknown.

This CDR3 is built from 18 residues. Germline lookup yields CDR1 MNHEY and CDR2 SVGEGT. V shed 0 bases, J shed 5 bases, and the junction held 12 bases outside the gene matches. Generation of TCR beta libraries employed quantitative 5'-RACE incorporating molecular barcodes. TCRdb re-derived calls from the 5' RACE reads in MiXCR, one entry per CDR3 protein. The table has approximately 39,000 distinct CDR3 sequences, approximately 9.9% seen once; the top ten hold 20%. The chain recombines TRBV6-2 or TRBV6-3 with TRBJ2-5; 10 positions agree with TRBD2. The specimen sequenced was synovial fluid, either unsorted or a sorted T cell fraction (not recorded which). The sequence was obtained from a male donor with ankylosing spondylitis. The CDR3 bases are TGTGCCAGCAGTTACTCGAGAACTAGCGGGAAACGATTTGAGACCCAGTACTTC. Translation gives CASSYSRTSGKRFETQYF.